Listed here is a single T cell receptor (beta chain). These data originate in a study of T cell responses to AZD1222 COVID-19 vaccine. Using immunoSEQ multiplex PCR, the repertoire was profiled, and TCRdb retains in-frame clones only, with some absent. The repertoire has around 150,000 clones, about 90% of them found once; the top ten carry about 1.5%. V lost 5 bases and J 0 bases, leaving 7 bases between the germline ends. CDR3 length equals 13 residues. Germline V gene lookup returns CDR1 MNHEY and CDR2 SMNVEV (reference sequence). The receptor was isolated from an adult who received the AZD1222 COVID-19 vaccine. The starting material was peripheral blood, obtained 28 days after the second AZD1222 dose. The V call is TRBV27, the J call TRBJ1-1; D is undetermined. The CDR3 sequence is CASSRVVNTEAFF. For the CDR3, the DNA is TGTGCCAGCAGTCGGGTCGTGAACACTGAAGCTTTCTTT.